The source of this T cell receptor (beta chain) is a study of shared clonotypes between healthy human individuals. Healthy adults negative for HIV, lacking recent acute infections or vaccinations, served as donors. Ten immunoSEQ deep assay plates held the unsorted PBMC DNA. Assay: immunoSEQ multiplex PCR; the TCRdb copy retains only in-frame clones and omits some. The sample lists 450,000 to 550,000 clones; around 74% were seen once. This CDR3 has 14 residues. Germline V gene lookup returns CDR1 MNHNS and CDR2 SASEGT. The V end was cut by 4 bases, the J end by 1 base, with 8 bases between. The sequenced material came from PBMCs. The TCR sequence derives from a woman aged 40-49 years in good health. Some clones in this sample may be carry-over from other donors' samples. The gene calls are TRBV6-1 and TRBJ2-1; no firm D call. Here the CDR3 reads CASSGSDSYNEQFF. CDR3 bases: TGTGCCAGCAGTGGGTCAGATTCCTACAATGAGCAGTTCTTC.